This entry lists 28 T cell receptor beta chains sequenced from one sample in a study of CD8 T cells in ankylosing spondylitis. TCRdb re-called the 5' RACE reads with MiXCR, one entry per CDR3 protein. The table shows 250,000 to 400,000 distinct CDR3 sequences, with approximately 10% occurring only once. Sequencing was done on a sample of blood, either unsorted or a sorted T cell fraction (not recorded which). Every receptor here comes from a female donor with ankylosing spondylitis or in good health (not recorded which).

This clonotype was observed at least ten times. The chain is built from TRBV24-1 and TRBJ1-2; D uncertain. Germline V gives CDR1 KGHDR, CDR2 SFDVKD. This CDR3 has 13 residues. V was clipped by 1 base and J by 2 bases, with 4 bases between them. The CDR3 loop is CATSDFGNYGYTF. The CDR3 DNA sequence: TGTGCCACCAGTGATTTTGGGAACTATGGCTACACCTTC.

The rearrangement joins TRBV20-1 to TRBJ2-3; 8 positions match TRBD2. The germline CDR1 and CDR2 sequences are DFQATT and SNEGSKA (reference sequence). The CDR3 loop spans 15 amino acids. V lost 3 bases, J lost 4 bases, and 9 bases stayed unmatched. CDR3: CSARPGERGSDTQYF. As DNA, the CDR3 is TGCAGTGCTAGGCCCGGGGAGCGGGGGTCAGATACGCAGTATTTT.

This clonotype came up many times. This chain links TRBV20-1 with TRBJ1-4, with D possibly TRBD1 on 6 matching bases. Trimming shortened V by 6 bases and J by 7 bases, and 15 bases separated the two germline ends. Germline CDR1 DFQATT, CDR2 SNEGSKA (reference sequence). CDR3 length: 13 residues. DNA of the CDR3: TGCAGTGCCCAACAGGGTTTTCGTGAAAAACTGTTTTTT. As protein: CSAQQGFREKLFF.

The table lists this clonotype with many counts. This chain links TRBV20-1 with TRBJ2-4; 9 positions agree with TRBD2. The CDR3 spans 14 residues. Germline V CDR1 and CDR2: DFQATT, SNEGSKA (reference sequence). V dropped 5 bases and J dropped 1; count of bases not matched to a gene: 3. The CDR3 loop is CSAAGGVAKNIQYF. CDR3 in DNA: TGCAGTGCTGCGGGGGGGGTGGCCAAAAACATTCAGTACTTC.

This clonotype was seen repeatedly, ten times or more. The chain combines TRBV20-1 with TRBJ2-5; 7 positions match TRBD1. Trimming removed 0 bases from V and 6 bases from J; junction bases left unmatched: 10. Germline lookup yields CDR1 DFQATT and CDR2 SNEGSKA (reference sequence). This CDR3 contains 15 residues. Here the CDR3 DNA reads TGCAGTGCTAGAGAACCCAAAGGGGGCGCGAAGACCCAGTACTTC. This codes for CSAREPKGGAKTQYF.

The sample holds many counts of this clonotype. The rearrangement links TRBV7-9 to TRBJ1-3; 7 bases agree with TRBD1. V dropped 5 bases and J dropped 1; count of bases not matched to a gene: 11. The CDR3 is 17 amino acids. Germline-derived CDR1 and CDR2 are SEHNR and FQNEAQ (reference sequence). The CDR3 sequence: CASSTLKTGSSGNTIYF. The CDR3 DNA reads as TGTGCCAGCAGCACTCTCAAGACAGGGAGTTCTGGAAACACCATATATTTT.

This clonotype was observed many times. J is TRBJ2-5 and V is TRBV20-1; a weak D match, TRBD1 (6 bases). CDR1 is DFQATT, CDR2 SNEGSKA, per germline (reference sequence). V shed 6 bases and J shed 5 bases, with 10 bases lying between them. The CDR3 spans 11 residues. CDR3 sequence reads: CSANTGETQYF. The CDR3 coding sequence is TGCAGTGCCAATACAGGGGAGACCCAGTACTTC.

This clonotype was recorded a few times. This sequence joins TRBV18 and TRBJ2-3, with D unclear. Germline CDR1 reads KGHSH; CDR2 reads LQKENI. CDR3 length: 13 amino acids. Trimming left V 7 bases short and J 1 base short, with 9 bases between. The DNA for the CDR3 is TGTGCCAGCTGCGACGGACGCACAGATACGCAGTATTTT. Its translation: CASCDGRTDTQYF.

A remark on this clonotype: Since a much larger clone is just one base distant, this may be a read error. V gene TRBV4-3 combines with J gene TRBJ2-3, with 11 bases fitting TRBD1. Judging by the DNA end, TRBJ1-5 fits better; the J call may be wrong. In germline, CDR1 is LGHNA, CDR2 YSLEER. The CDR3 spans 16 residues. The CDR3 nucleotides are TGCGCCAGCAGCCAAGAACCAGGACAGGGGGCAGATACGCAGCATTTT. It encodes CASSQEPGQGADTQHF.

This clonotype was seen at least ten times. The chain recombines TRBV7-2 with TRBJ2-3; the D gene is possibly TRBD2 (5 bases). This CDR3 has 16 amino acids. Trimming removed 0 bases at V and 0 bases at J, with 10 bases between. In germline, CDR1 is SGHTA, CDR2 FQGNSA. This CDR3 is CASSLAVGLSTDTQYF. The CDR3 bases are TGTGCCAGCAGCTTAGCGGTCGGACTGAGCACAGATACGCAGTATTTT. The full variable domain, with the rest looked up from reference TRBV7-2 and TRBJ2-3, is GAGVSQSPSNKVTEKGKDVELRCDPISGHTALYWYRQSLGQGLEFLIYFQGNSAPDKSGLPSDRFSAERTGGSVSTLTIQRTQQEDSAVYLCASSLAVGLSTDTQYFGPGTRLTVL.

This clonotype was seen many times. J is TRBJ2-7 and V is TRBV12-3 or TRBV12-4; D gene unclear. The CDR3 length is 13 residues. The ends were cut back, 4 bases at V and 0 bases at J, with 7 bases in the middle. The CDR3 is CASSSFSSYEQYF. CDR3 coding DNA: TGTGCCAGCAGTTCCTTTAGCTCCTACGAGCAGTACTTC.

Ten or more counts support this clonotype. The rearrangement uses TRBV20-1 and TRBJ1-2; 7 bases are a match to TRBD1. The trim removed 0 bases at V and 9 bases at J, leaving 13 bases unmatched. The CDR3 has 15 amino acids. Germline V lookup: CDR1 DFQATT, CDR2 SNEGSKA (reference sequence). The CDR3 here is CSARDLTRDSGRYTF. Written as DNA, the CDR3 is TGCAGTGCTAGAGATTTAACCAGGGACAGTGGTCGCTACACCTTC.

This clonotype appeared many times. The J gene is TRBJ2-7, the V gene TRBV2; no firm D call. Germline V gives CDR1 SNHLY, CDR2 FYNNEI. The V and J ends lost 10 bases and 3 bases respectively, with 10 bases between them. The CDR3 consists of 11 residues. CDR3 protein: CATSKGYEQYF. The CDR3 DNA reads TGTGCCACCAGCAAGGGCTACGAGCAGTACTTC.

This clonotype showed up many times. In DNA form, the CDR3 reads TGTGCCATCAGTGTAAGGGAGCAAGAGACCCAGTACTTC. Protein product: CAISVREQETQYF. The chain uses TRBV10-3 and TRBJ2-5, with D perhaps TRBD2 (5 bases). The CDR3 is 13 amino acids. CDR1 ENHRY and CDR2 SYGVKD come from the germline V gene. V was cut by 4 bases and J by 2 bases, with 8 bases left in between.

The V and J genes are TRBV11-2 and TRBJ1-6; D not certain. V was trimmed by 3 bases and J by 0 bases, leaving 9 bases between them. The germline V gene encodes CDR1 SGHAT and CDR2 FQNNGV. The CDR3 has 16 amino acids. The CDR3 spells CASSLSPVSYNSPLHF. The CDR3 bases are TGTGCCAGCAGCTTGTCCCCGGTCTCCTATAATTCACCCCTCCACTTT.

This clonotype was detected ten times or more. The CDR3 sequence: CSATRNSNEKLFF. CDR3 coding DNA: TGCAGTGCTACGAGGAACTCTAATGAAAAACTGTTTTTT. The chain combines TRBV20-1 with TRBJ1-4; no clear D gene. Germline loops: CDR1 DFQATT, CDR2 SNEGSKA (reference sequence). The CDR3 is 13 residues long. The ends were cut back, 4 bases at V and 3 bases at J, with 9 bases in the middle.

This clonotype came up many times. The rearrangement uses TRBV5-1 and TRBJ1-3; D gene uncertain. V was pared by 0 bases and J by 4 bases, with 14 bases between. The CDR3 loop spans 16 amino acids. Germline loops: CDR1 SGHRS, CDR2 YFSETQ. The CDR3 bases are TGCGCCAGCAGCTTGGATCTGGGGTTAAACGGAAACACCATATATTTT. Translating it yields CASSLDLGLNGNTIYF.

The sample holds many counts of this clonotype. The rearrangement uses TRBV11-2 and TRBJ1-1; perhaps TRBD1 as D (6 bases). The CDR3 sequence is 16 residues long. V was pared by 5 bases and J by 6 bases, with 22 bases between. Germline assignment: CDR1 SGHAT and CDR2 FQNNGV. As DNA, the CDR3 is TGTGCCAGCAGCCGGCGGGAGGGGCAGGGACATTCTGAAGCTTTCTTT. Its translation: CASSRREGQGHSEAFF.

This clonotype was recorded at least ten times. The chain uses TRBV7-2 and TRBJ2-4, with 9 bases aligning to TRBD1. Trimming at V came to 7 bases and at J to 9 bases, leaving 10 bases not matched to a gene. Germline V lookup: CDR1 SGHTA, CDR2 FQGNSA. This CDR3 contains 14 residues. The CDR3 nucleotides are TGTGCCAGCACCGGAGGGACAGGGAGTGTCATTCAGTACTTC. Translated: CASTGGTGSVIQYF.

This clonotype showed up many times. The rearrangement joins TRBV7-2 to TRBJ1-3, with D hard to call. The V gene's germline CDR1 is SGHTA and CDR2 FQGNSA. This CDR3 comprises 13 residues. V lost 0 bases, J lost 7 bases, and 7 bases lay in between. For the CDR3, the DNA is TGTGCCAGCAGCTTAGCGCCCTCGAACACCATATATTTT. This translates into CASSLAPSNTIYF. The whole variable domain, filled in from reference TRBV7-2 and TRBJ1-3, reads GAGVSQSPSNKVTEKGKDVELRCDPISGHTALYWYRQSLGQGLEFLIYFQGNSAPDKSGLPSDRFSAERTGGSVSTLTIQRTQQEDSAVYLCASSLAPSNTIYFGEGSWLTVV.

This clonotype was seen many times. The V gene is TRBV12-3 or TRBV12-4, the J gene TRBJ2-3; TRBD2 matches 10 bases. V was pared by 6 bases and J by 4 bases, with 7 bases of the junction left unmatched. The CDR3 is made up of 15 amino acids. DNA of the CDR3: TGTGCCAGCAGGAACAGCGGGGGGGTCCCAGATACGCAGTATTTT. It encodes CASRNSGGVPDTQYF.

The V gene is TRBV5-1, the J gene TRBJ2-3; TRBD2 matches 10 bases. V shed 4 bases, J shed 6 bases, and the junction held 14 bases outside the gene matches. There are 17 residues in the CDR3. CDR1 and CDR2 from the germline V gene are SGHRS and YFSETQ. CDR3 in amino acids: CASSPRLAGAGGDTQYF. The DNA of the CDR3 is TGCGCCAGCAGCCCGCGATTAGCGGGAGCGGGGGGGGATACGCAGTATTTT.

This clonotype appeared many times. This chain uses TRBV20-1 with TRBJ2-5, with D maybe TRBD2 (5 bases). Trimming removed 7 bases from V and 4 bases from J, with 10 bases in between. Germline CDR1 and CDR2: DFQATT and SNEGSKA (reference sequence). The CDR3 is 11 amino acids. Written as DNA, the CDR3 is TGCAGTGAAGAAAGCGGAGAGACCCAGTACTTC. Translating it yields CSEESGETQYF.

At least ten counts were recorded for this clonotype. The rearrangement links TRBV7-2 to TRBJ2-7; 8 bases fit TRBD2. Germline V gene sequence: CDR1 SGHTA, CDR2 FQGNSA. The CDR3 loop spans 15 amino acids. V lost 4 bases and J lost 2; bases outside the gene matches: 7. The CDR3 DNA sequence: TGTGCCAGCAGCTCGATAGCGGGAATCCCCTACGAGCAGTACTTC. Amino acids: CASSSIAGIPYEQYF.

In this sample, this clonotype turned up many times. The chain is built from TRBV12-3 or TRBV12-4 and TRBJ1-3; no firm D call. Trimming shortened V by 3 bases and J by 4 bases, and 10 bases separated the two germline ends. The CDR3 consists of 14 residues. CDR3: CASSFLIRGNTIYF. Written as DNA, the CDR3 is TGTGCCAGCAGTTTTCTGATTAGAGGAAACACCATATATTTT.

V usage is TRBV2 and J usage is TRBJ2-3, with TRBD2 identical over 10 bases. V lost 6 bases to trimming and J lost 6 bases; unmatched junction nucleotides: 9. CDR3 size: 15 residues. Per the germline V gene, CDR1 is SNHLY and CDR2 is FYNNEI. CDR3 nucleotide sequence: TGTGCCAGCAGCTACCTAGCGGGAGCCCTGGATACGCAGTATTTT. This encodes CASSYLAGALDTQYF.

This clonotype was picked up many times. The genes are TRBV6-2 or TRBV6-3 and TRBJ2-5; D may match TRBD1 or TRBD2 (5 bases each). The germline gives CDR1 MNHEY, CDR2 SVGEGT. V shed 5 bases and J shed 5 bases, with 6 bases lying between them. This CDR3 comprises 11 residues. CDR3 amino acids: CASSRDETQYF. CDR3 nucleotide sequence: TGTGCCAGCAGTAGGGACGAGACCCAGTACTTC.

V and J are TRBV5-1 and TRBJ1-1; D is unclear. The CDR3 is 13 amino acids. Germline V CDR1 and CDR2: SGHRS, YFSETQ. The ends were cut back, 2 bases at V and 5 bases at J, with 10 bases in the middle. DNA for the CDR3: TGCGCCAGCAGCTTAAGTCCCGGGACTGAAGCTTTCTTT. The encoded protein is CASSLSPGTEAFF.